The 7 T cell receptor beta chains given below trace back to one sample, sequenced in a study of cytomegalovirus exposure and HLA in healthy donors (dated by TCRdb to the late 2010s). The method was the immunoSEQ multiplex PCR assay. The multiplex PCR relied on a mix of 60 forward primers for TCR Vbeta segments and 13 reverse primers for TCR Jbeta segments. The clones in this table, taken by TCRdb from immuneACCESS, are in-frame only. Not every clone is retained; where verified, under half of the shortfall comes from an unresolved V gene, and the cause of the rest is unknown. The sample table records 150,000 to 200,000 clones; roughly three quarters of these occur just once. In total, the top ten clones hold less than 8.5% of the sample. The sample was PBMCs. The receptors were sampled from a man aged 35-49 years in good health and CMV-seropositive.

This chain joins TRBV7-2 and TRBJ1-6, with D tentatively TRBD1 (5 bases). Germline V gene sequence: CDR1 SGHTA, CDR2 FQGNSA. V lost 3 bases, J lost 9 bases, and 15 bases lay in between. The CDR3 sequence is 15 residues long. The CDR3 coding sequence is TGTGCCAGCAGCTTTACCAGGGTATTCGGTTCACCCCTCCACTTT. Protein sequence: CASSFTRVFGSPLHF.

This chain connects TRBV4-3 to TRBJ1-3; tentatively, D is TRBD1 (6 bases). This CDR3 contains 19 residues. Between the trimmed V and J ends, which lost 0 bases and 2 bases, there was a span of 20 bases. Per the germline V gene, CDR1 is LGHNA and CDR2 is YSLEER. This CDR3 is CASSQDSPRGGPAGNTIYF. The DNA of the CDR3 is TGCGCCAGCAGCCAAGATTCCCCTAGGGGGGGTCCAGCTGGAAACACCATATATTTT.

This clone was observed a single time. V usage is TRBV5-1 and J usage is TRBJ2-7; 12 nucleotides match TRBD1. The germline V gene has CDR1 SGHRS and CDR2 YFSETQ. J gave up 4 bases and V 4 bases, and 6 bases lay outside the gene matches. This CDR3 comprises 15 residues. The chain's CDR3 is CASSRGQGAPYEQYF. CDR3 DNA: TGCGCCAGCAGCAGGGGACAGGGGGCGCCTTACGAGCAGTACTTC.

The V and J genes are TRBV6-5 and TRBJ2-4; perhaps TRBD1 as D (6 bases). Trimming pared 4 bases from V and 10 bases from J, leaving 14 bases between. This CDR3 is 13 amino acids long. CDR1 MNHEY and CDR2 SVGAGI come from the germline V gene. CDR3 sequence: CASSFTGTGIQYF. The CDR3 DNA is TGTGCCAGCAGTTTTACAGGGACGGGGATTCAGTACTTC.

The chain is built from TRBV25-1 and TRBJ2-2; 7 nucleotides agree with TRBD1. This CDR3 region has 16 residues. V shed 3 bases and J 2 bases; nucleotides not matched to a gene: 6. The germline CDR1 and CDR2 sequences are MGHDK and SYGVNS. The CDR3 DNA sequence: TGTGCCAGCAGTGACCCTAGGGGGCCTAACACCGGGGAGCTGTTTTTT. Translation gives CASSDPRGPNTGELFF.

The CDR3 sequence is CASSPRQGGGYTF. CDR3 coding DNA: TGTGCCAGCAGCCCAAGACAGGGGGGCGGCTACACCTTC. This chain joins TRBV7-3 and TRBJ1-2; TRBD1 matches at 9 bases. Germline CDR1 reads SGHTA; CDR2 reads FQGTGA. The ends lost 5 bases at V and 8 bases at J; junction bases unmatched: 6. CDR3 size: 13 residues.

The chain couples TRBV7-9 to TRBJ1-1; D perhaps matches TRBD1 (6 bases). Germline loops: CDR1 SEHNR, CDR2 FQNEAQ (reference sequence). Trimming stripped 2 bases from V and 8 bases from J, with 12 bases between. The CDR3 has 13 residues. Here the CDR3 reads CASSLRDIMEAFF. The CDR3 region has the DNA TGTGCCAGCAGCTTACGGGACATCATGGAAGCTTTCTTT.